The rows below give T cell receptor beta chains drawn from one sample of a study of blood T cell repertoires in COVID-19. Profiling relied on immunoSEQ multiplex PCR, and the TCRdb table lists in-frame clones only, not all of them. Here the sample spans almost 400,000 clones, around 87% being singletons. Sequencing was carried out using PBMCs or T cells enriched from blood (not recorded which). The source of these receptors is a woman between 25 and 40 years old with acute COVID-19. CDR3s include the opening cysteine and the closing phenylalanine or tryptophan. D genes are given only for firm matches. The size entry is marked missing in some rows and otherwise reads once, few, many or a size class.

J,size,D,V,DNA,CDR3
TRBJ1-5,-,-,TRBV6-1,TGTGCCAGCAGTGAAATCAGGAAGGGAGAGGATCAGCCCCAGCATTTT,CASSEIRKGEDQPQHF
TRBJ2-3,-,TRBD2,TRBV6-2/TRBV6-3,TGTGCCAGCAGTTACCGGCTAGCGGGGAGCACAGATACGCAGTATTTT,CASSYRLAGSTDTQYF
TRBJ2-1,-,TRBD1,TRBV27,TGTGCCAGCAGTTCCAGACAGGGGCCCTACAATGAGCAGTTCTTC,CASSSRQGPYNEQFF
TRBJ2-7,-,TRBD2,TRBV24-1,TGTGCCACCCAGGGAGCGGGGGGCTACGAGCAGTACTTC,CATQGAGGYEQYF
TRBJ2-5,-,-,TRBV2,TGTGCCAGCAGTGTCGGACAGAAACAAGAGACCCAGTACTTC,CASSVGQKQETQYF
TRBJ1-2,-,TRBD1,TRBV19,TGTGCCAGTATACAGGGGACAGGGTGGAATGGCTACACCTTC,CASIQGTGWNGYTF
TRBJ1-4,-,-,TRBV24-1,TGTGCCACCAGTGATAATCGGGATACCGAAAAACTGTTTTTT,CATSDNRDTEKLFF
TRBJ1-2,-,TRBD1,TRBV15,TGTGCCACCAGCGGAGGTTATGGGACAGGGGGCTCGGGCGGCTACACCTTC,CATSGGYGTGGSGGYTF
TRBJ1-3,-,-,TRBV4-1,TGCGCCAGCAGCCAGGAAAATGGGGGGGTCGGAAACACCATATATTTT,CASSQENGGVGNTIYF
TRBJ2-7,-,-,TRBV2,TGTGCCAGCAGTGGGGGCGATGGGTTTATTTACGAGCAGTACTTC,CASSGGDGFIYEQYF
TRBJ2-1,-,-,TRBV12-5,TGTGCTAGTGGTCCAGACAGGACCAATGAGCAGTTCTTC,CASGPDRTNEQFF
TRBJ1-2,-,TRBD1,TRBV9,TGTGCCAGCAGCGCAAGCACAGGGGACTATGGCTACACCTTC,CASSASTGDYGYTF
TRBJ2-2,-,-,TRBV12-3/TRBV12-4,TGTGCCAGCAGTTTAGTCAGCACCGGGGAGCTGTTTTTT,CASSLVSTGELFF
TRBJ1-6,-,-,TRBV5-1,TGCGCCAGCAGCTTGGCCGGGAGGGAACATAATTCACCCCTCCACTTT,CASSLAGREHNSPLHF
TRBJ1-5,-,-,TRBV11-2,TGTGCCAGCAGCATAGCGGGTAGCAATCAGCCCCAGCATTTT,CASSIAGSNQPQHF
TRBJ2-3,-,TRBD2,TRBV7-9,TGTGCCAGCAGCCCAAGACTAGCGGGCCCTAGCACAGATACGCAGTATTTT,CASSPRLAGPSTDTQYF
TRBJ1-1,-,TRBD1,TRBV9,TGTGCCAGCAGCCCTGGACAGGGGCGTTCTGAAGCTTTCTTT,CASSPGQGRSEAFF
TRBJ2-1,-,TRBD2,TRBV2,TGTGCCAGCAGCTATAGCGGGGGGAGGGCCCTGGGGGAGTTCTTC,CASSYSGGRALGEFF
TRBJ1-6,-,-,TRBV7-2,TGTGCCAGCAGCTTCACCTCAGATAATAATTCACCCCTCCACTTT,CASSFTSDNNSPLHF
TRBJ2-7,once,TRBD1,TRBV7-2,TGTGCCAGCTTAGCTGGGGGGACAGGCTCCTACGAGCAGTACTTC,CASLAGGTGSYEQYF
TRBJ2-2,-,TRBD2,TRBV19,TGTGCCAGTAGTCGGACTAGCGGGGGGCCGGGGGTCACCGGGGAGCTGTTTTTT,CASSRTSGGPGVTGELFF
TRBJ1-2,-,-,TRBV14,TGTGCCAGCAGCCAAGACCTGGGGGGCTATGGCTACACCTTC,CASSQDLGGYGYTF
TRBJ2-1,-,TRBD2,TRBV19,TGTGCCAGTAGTATTCATAGCGGGGGGGCCTACAATGAGCAGTTCTTC,CASSIHSGGAYNEQFF